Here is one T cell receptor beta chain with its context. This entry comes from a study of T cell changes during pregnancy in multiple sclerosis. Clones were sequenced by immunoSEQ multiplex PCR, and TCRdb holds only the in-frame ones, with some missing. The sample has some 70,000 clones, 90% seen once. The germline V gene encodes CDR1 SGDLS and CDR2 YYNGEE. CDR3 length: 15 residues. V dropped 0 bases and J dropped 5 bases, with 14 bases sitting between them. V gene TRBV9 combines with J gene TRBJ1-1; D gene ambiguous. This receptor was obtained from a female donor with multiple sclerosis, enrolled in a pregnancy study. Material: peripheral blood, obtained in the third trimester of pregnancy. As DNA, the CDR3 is TGTGCCAGCAGCGTAGATCAGAAAGGAGGGACTGAAGCTTTCTTT. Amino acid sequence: CASSVDQKGGTEAFF.